These 14 T cell receptor beta chains originate from one sample sequenced in a study of shared clonotypes between healthy human individuals (TCRdb year 2020). Libraries came from the immunoSEQ multiplex PCR assay. This immuneACCESS table, as held by TCRdb, lists in-frame sequences with V and J called but not all clones. Of the missing ones, under half trace to an unresolved V gene in checked studies; the others have no known cause. In all, the sample holds 2 million or so clones, and about 95% of those were seen once. The top ten constitute roughly 1% of the sample. For the CD8 naive samples, CD45RO-negative cells were positively selected for CCR7, yielding a CD45RA+CCR7+ population from which TemRA cells were excluded. Input material: naive CD8+ T cells sorted from blood. In the paper's terms, the cell subset or site label means: CD45RA+CCR7+. The receptors were sampled from a man younger than 35 in good health.

This chain uses TRBV9 with TRBJ2-1; the match to TRBD2 covers 13 bases. Germline V gene data show CDR1 as SGDLS and CDR2 as YYNGEE. The CDR3 is 15 residues long. With V trimmed by 3 bases and J by 5 bases, 2 bases remained unmatched. CDR3 amino acids: CASSGTSGSHNEQFF. In DNA, the CDR3 is TGTGCCAGCAGCGGGACTAGCGGGAGCCACAATGAGCAGTTCTTC.

About this clone itself: The sample holds other DNA sequences that translate to the same CDR3. The J gene is TRBJ2-7, the V gene TRBV27; D remains unclear. The V end lost 3 bases, the J end lost 3 bases, and 9 bases lay between the germline ends. Looked up from germline, CDR1 is MNHEY and CDR2 is SMNVEV (reference sequence). CDR3 length: 13 residues. The CDR3 DNA reads TGTGCCAGCAGTTTCCGGCAGGACTACGAGCAGTACTTC. Amino acid sequence: CASSFRQDYEQYF.

The gene calls are TRBV7-9 and TRBJ2-7; D is perhaps TRBD1 (6 bases). Trimming cost V 1 base and J 5 bases, with 9 bases left between them. The length of the CDR3 is 13 residues. Germline CDR1 and CDR2: SEHNR and FQNEAQ (reference sequence). CDR3 protein: CASSLGDNHEQYF. The CDR3, as DNA: TGTGCCAGCAGCTTAGGGGACAACCACGAGCAGTACTTC.

CDR3 loop: CASSYLGGTEAFF. The CDR3 nucleotides are TGTGCCAGCAGTTATTTGGGGGGAACTGAAGCTTTCTTT. This sequence joins TRBV6-6 and TRBJ1-1, with a tentative D call TRBD1 (5 bases). Germline V gene lookup returns CDR1 MNHNY and CDR2 SVGAGI (reference sequence). This CDR3 is 13 amino acids long. V lost 3 bases to trimming and J lost 5 bases, with 10 bases between them.

The chain combines TRBV27 with TRBJ2-7; D ambiguous. The CDR3 spans 14 residues. From germline, CDR1 is MNHEY and CDR2 SMNVEV (reference sequence). V lost 0 bases and J lost 1, with 7 bases in between. The CDR3 region is CASSLSLQSYEQYF. The CDR3 nucleotides are TGTGCCAGCAGTTTATCGCTCCAATCCTACGAGCAGTACTTC.

The chain joins TRBV6-5 to TRBJ2-7; TRBD1 agrees at 11 bases. In germline, CDR1 is MNHEY, CDR2 SVGAGI. V was clipped by 5 bases and J by 5 bases; unmatched bases: 5. The CDR3 has 14 residues. The CDR3 DNA reads TGTGCCAGCAGTCCCCCGGGACAGGGGGACGAGCAGTACTTC. As protein: CASSPPGQGDEQYF.

Concerning this clone: Other nucleotide sequences in the sample specify the same CDR3. The rearrangement uses TRBV11-2 and TRBJ2-7; TRBD1 agrees at 8 bases. Germline V gene data show CDR1 as SGHAT and CDR2 as FQNNGV. The CDR3 runs to 14 residues. After removal of 5 bases from V and 3 bases from J, the junction contained 6 bases not matched to a gene. The CDR3 reads CASSLGQGDYEQYF. The CDR3 DNA is TGTGCCAGCAGCCTAGGACAGGGCGACTACGAGCAGTACTTC.

The gene calls are TRBV28 and TRBJ2-1; the D gene is possibly TRBD1 (6 bases). Germline CDR1 reads MDHEN; CDR2 reads SYDVKM. This CDR3 has 14 residues. V shed 3 bases and J shed 3 bases, with 9 bases lying between them. The CDR3 nucleotides are TGTGCCAGCAGTTTCGGACAGATCTACAATGAGCAGTTCTTC. The encoded protein is CASSFGQIYNEQFF.

Comment on this clone: Additional DNA sequences in this sample encode the identical CDR3. This chain links TRBV4-1 with TRBJ1-1, with TRBD1 matching 7 bases. Trimming at V came to 3 bases and at J to 3 bases, leaving 7 bases not matched to a gene. Germline V gives CDR1 MGHRA, CDR2 YSYEKL. CDR3 length equals 15 residues. The CDR3 here is CASSQVQGLDTEAFF. Written as DNA, the CDR3 is TGCGCCAGCAGCCAGGTACAGGGGTTGGACACTGAAGCTTTCTTT.

J is TRBJ1-1 and V is TRBV15, with unresolved D. CDR3 length: 12 amino acids. Between the trimmed V and J ends, which lost 3 bases and 4 bases, there was a span of 6 bases. Germline assignment: CDR1 LNHNV and CDR2 YYDKDF (reference sequence). The CDR3 protein is CATSRPTTEAFF. CDR3 DNA: TGTGCCACCAGCAGGCCGACCACTGAAGCTTTCTTT. The full variable domain, completed using reference TRBV15 and TRBJ1-1, is DAMVIQNPRYQVTQFGKPVTLSCSQTLNHNVMYWYQQKSSQAPKLLFHYYDKDFNNEADTPDNFQSRRPNTSFCFLDIRSPGLGDTAMYLCATSRPTTEAFFGQGTRLTVV.

The gene calls are TRBV28 and TRBJ1-5; 11 bases line up with TRBD1. The CDR3 contains 18 residues. Trimming cost V 3 bases and J 2 bases; bases outside gene matches: 9. Germline values: CDR1 MDHEN, CDR2 SYDVKM. The CDR3 nucleotides are TGTGCCAGCAGTTTTAGGTTCCGGACAGGGGGCGGCAATCAGCCCCAGCATTTT. This encodes CASSFRFRTGGGNQPQHF.

This clone appeared once. The chain employs TRBV29-1 and TRBJ2-1, with a weak D call TRBD2 (5 bases). The germline V and J ends were trimmed by 4 bases and 6 bases, with 13 bases remaining between them. The CDR3 contains 13 residues. Germline CDR1 reads SQVTM; CDR2 reads ANQGSEA. The CDR3 spells CSVVGTRGNEQFF. The CDR3 coding sequence is TGCAGCGTTGTGGGCACTAGAGGCAATGAGCAGTTCTTC.

This chain joins TRBV4-1 and TRBJ1-2; tentative D call: TRBD1 (5 bases). The CDR3 runs 15 residues. The V and J ends lost 1 base and 2 bases respectively, with 11 bases between them. CDR1 is MGHRA, CDR2 YSYEKL, per germline. CDR3 bases: TGCGCCAGCAGCCAAGCCAGGGTAGAGAACTATGGCTACACCTTC. It is translated as CASSQARVENYGYTF.

With regard to this clone: Other DNA variants within this sample encode the same CDR3. The chain employs TRBV5-4 and TRBJ2-5; 7 positions agree with TRBD1. The CDR3 has 14 amino acids. Germline values: CDR1 SGHNT, CDR2 YYREEE (reference sequence). Trimming removed 0 bases from V and 4 bases from J; junction bases left unmatched: 3. The chain's CDR3 is CASSLVGGGETQYF. In nucleotides, the CDR3 is TGTGCCAGCAGCTTGGTAGGGGGCGGAGAGACCCAGTACTTC.